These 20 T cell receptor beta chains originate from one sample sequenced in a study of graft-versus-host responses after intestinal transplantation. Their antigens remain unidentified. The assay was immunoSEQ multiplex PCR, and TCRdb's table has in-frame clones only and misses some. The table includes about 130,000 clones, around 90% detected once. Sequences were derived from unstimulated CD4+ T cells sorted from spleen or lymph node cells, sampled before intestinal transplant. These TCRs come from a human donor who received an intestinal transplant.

This chain's CDR3 is CASSLLAGSGEQYF. In DNA, the CDR3 is TGTGCCAGCAGCCTACTAGCGGGATCTGGCGAGCAGTACTTC. The J gene is TRBJ2-7, the V gene TRBV14; 10 nucleotides align to TRBD2. Trimming removed 4 bases from V and 6 bases from J; junction bases left unmatched: 6. Germline V gene lookup returns CDR1 SGHDN and CDR2 FVKESK. CDR3 length: 14 residues.

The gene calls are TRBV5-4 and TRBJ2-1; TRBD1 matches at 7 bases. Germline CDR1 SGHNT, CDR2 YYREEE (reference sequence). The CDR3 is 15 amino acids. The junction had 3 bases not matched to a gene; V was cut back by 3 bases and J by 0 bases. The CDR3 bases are TGTGCCAGCAGCTCAAACAGGGGCTCCTACAATGAGCAGTTCTTC. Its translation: CASSSNRGSYNEQFF.

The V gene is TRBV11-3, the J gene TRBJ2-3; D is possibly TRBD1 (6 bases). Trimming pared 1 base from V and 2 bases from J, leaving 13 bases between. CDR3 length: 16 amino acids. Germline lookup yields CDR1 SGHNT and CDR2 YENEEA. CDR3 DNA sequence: TGTGCCAGCAGCTTAGGGGACACAGGGTCCACAGATACGCAGTATTTT. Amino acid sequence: CASSLGDTGSTDTQYF.

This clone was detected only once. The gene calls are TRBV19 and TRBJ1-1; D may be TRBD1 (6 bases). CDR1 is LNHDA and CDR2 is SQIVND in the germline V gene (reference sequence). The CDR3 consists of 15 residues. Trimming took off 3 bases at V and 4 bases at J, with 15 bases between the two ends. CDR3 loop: CASSILGGWGTEAFF. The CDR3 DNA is TGTGCCAGTAGTATCCTCGGGGGCTGGGGCACTGAAGCTTTCTTT.

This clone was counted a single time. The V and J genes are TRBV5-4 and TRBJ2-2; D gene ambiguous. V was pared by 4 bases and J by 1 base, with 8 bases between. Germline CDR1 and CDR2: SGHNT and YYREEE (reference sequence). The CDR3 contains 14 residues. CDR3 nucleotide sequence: TGTGCCAGCAGCAGCTACAAGAACACCGGGGAGCTGTTTTTT. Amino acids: CASSSYKNTGELFF. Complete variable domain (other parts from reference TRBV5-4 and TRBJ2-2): ETGVTQSPTHLIKTRGQQVTLRCSSQSGHNTVSWYQQALGQGPQFIFQYYREEENGRGNFPPRFSGLQFPNYSSELNVNALELDDSALYLCASSSYKNTGELFFGEGSRLTVL.

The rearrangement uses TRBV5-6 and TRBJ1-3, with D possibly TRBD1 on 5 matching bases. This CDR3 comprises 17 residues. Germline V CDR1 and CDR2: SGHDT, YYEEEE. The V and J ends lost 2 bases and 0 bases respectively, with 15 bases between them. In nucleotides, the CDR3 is TGTGCCAGCAGCTTCAGTATACAGGCGAACTCTGGAAACACCATATATTTT. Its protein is CASSFSIQANSGNTIYF.

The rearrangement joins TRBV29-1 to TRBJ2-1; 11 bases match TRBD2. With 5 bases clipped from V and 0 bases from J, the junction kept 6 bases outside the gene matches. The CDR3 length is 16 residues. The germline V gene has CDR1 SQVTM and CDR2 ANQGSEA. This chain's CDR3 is CSVRIAGGNSYNEQFF. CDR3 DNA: TGCAGCGTTCGGATAGCGGGAGGGAACTCCTACAATGAGCAGTTCTTC.

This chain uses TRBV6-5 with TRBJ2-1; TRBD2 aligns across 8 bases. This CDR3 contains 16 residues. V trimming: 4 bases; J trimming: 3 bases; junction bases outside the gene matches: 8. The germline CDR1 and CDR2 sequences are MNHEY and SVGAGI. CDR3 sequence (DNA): TGTGCCAGCAGTTTTCAGCGGGAGTCGGGCTACAATGAGCAGTTCTTC. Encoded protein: CASSFQRESGYNEQFF.

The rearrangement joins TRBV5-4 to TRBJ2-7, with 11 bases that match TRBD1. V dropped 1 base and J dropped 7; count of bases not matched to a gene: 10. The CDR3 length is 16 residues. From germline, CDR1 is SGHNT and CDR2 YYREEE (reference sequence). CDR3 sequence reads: CASSLTRLGQGVEQYF. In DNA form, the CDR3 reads TGTGCCAGCAGCTTGACGCGGTTGGGACAGGGGGTAGAGCAGTACTTC. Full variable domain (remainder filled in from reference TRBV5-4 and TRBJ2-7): ETGVTQSPTHLIKTRGQQVTLRCSSQSGHNTVSWYQQALGQGPQFIFQYYREEENGRGNFPPRFSGLQFPNYSSELNVNALELDDSALYLCASSLTRLGQGVEQYFGPGTRLTVT.

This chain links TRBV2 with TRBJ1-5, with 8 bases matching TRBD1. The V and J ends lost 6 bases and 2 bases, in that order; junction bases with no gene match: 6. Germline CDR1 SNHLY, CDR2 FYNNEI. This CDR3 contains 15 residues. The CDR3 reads CASRVDRDRNQPQHF. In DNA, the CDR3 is TGTGCCAGCAGAGTGGACAGGGATCGCAATCAGCCCCAGCATTTT.

The DNA of the CDR3 is TGTGCCTGGTGCAAAGGGCAGGGGACTGAAGCTTTCTTT. Encoded protein: CAWCKGQGTEAFF. V gene TRBV30 combines with J gene TRBJ1-1; weak D call: TRBD1 (6 bases). Trimming left V 5 bases short and J 5 bases short, with 15 bases between. The CDR3 extends over 13 amino acids. From germline, CDR1 is GTSNPN and CDR2 SVGIG (reference sequence).

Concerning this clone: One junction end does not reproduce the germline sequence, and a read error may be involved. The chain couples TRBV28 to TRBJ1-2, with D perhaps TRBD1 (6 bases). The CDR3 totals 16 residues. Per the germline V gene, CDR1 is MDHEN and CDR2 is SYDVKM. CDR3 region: CASSLRQAFLNCGYTF. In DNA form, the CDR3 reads TGTGCCAGCAGTTTACGACAGGCGTTCCTTAACTGTGGCTACACCTTC.

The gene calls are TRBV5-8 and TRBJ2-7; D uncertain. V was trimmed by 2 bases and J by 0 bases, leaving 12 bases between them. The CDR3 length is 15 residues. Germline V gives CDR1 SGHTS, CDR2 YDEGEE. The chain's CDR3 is CASSFRLRTSYEQYF. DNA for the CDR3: TGTGCCAGCAGCTTTCGCCTGCGTACCTCCTACGAGCAGTACTTC.

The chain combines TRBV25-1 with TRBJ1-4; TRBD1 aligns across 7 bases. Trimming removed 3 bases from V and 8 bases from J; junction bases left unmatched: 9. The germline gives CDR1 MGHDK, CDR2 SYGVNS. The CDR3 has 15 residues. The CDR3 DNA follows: TGTGCCAGCAGTGAGACAGGGAGAGGATGGGAAAAACTGTTTTTT. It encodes CASSETGRGWEKLFF.

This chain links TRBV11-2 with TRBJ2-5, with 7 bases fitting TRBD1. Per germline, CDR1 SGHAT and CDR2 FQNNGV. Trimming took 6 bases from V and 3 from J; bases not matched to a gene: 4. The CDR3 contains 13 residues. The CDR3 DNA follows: TGTGCCAGCAGATACACAGGGGAAGAGACCCAGTACTTC. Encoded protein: CASRYTGEETQYF.

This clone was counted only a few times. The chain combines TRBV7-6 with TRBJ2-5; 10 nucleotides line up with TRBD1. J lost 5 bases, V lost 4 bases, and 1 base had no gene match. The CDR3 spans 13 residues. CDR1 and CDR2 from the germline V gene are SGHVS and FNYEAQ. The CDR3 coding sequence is TGTGCCAGCAGCTCGGACAGGGGGGAGACCCAGTACTTC. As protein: CASSSDRGETQYF.

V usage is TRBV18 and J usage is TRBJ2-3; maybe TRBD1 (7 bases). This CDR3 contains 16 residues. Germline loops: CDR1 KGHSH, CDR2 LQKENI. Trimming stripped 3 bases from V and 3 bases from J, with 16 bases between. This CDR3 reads CASSPRRAGGTDTQYF. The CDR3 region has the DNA TGTGCCAGCTCACCTAGACGGGCAGGGGGGACAGATACGCAGTATTTT.

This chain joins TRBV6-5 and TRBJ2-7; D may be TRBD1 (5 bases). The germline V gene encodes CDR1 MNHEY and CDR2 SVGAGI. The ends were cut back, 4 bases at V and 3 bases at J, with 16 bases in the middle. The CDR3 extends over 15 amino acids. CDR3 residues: CASSSQGNTYYEQYF. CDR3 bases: TGTGCCAGCAGTTCCCAGGGAAATACTTACTACGAGCAGTACTTC.

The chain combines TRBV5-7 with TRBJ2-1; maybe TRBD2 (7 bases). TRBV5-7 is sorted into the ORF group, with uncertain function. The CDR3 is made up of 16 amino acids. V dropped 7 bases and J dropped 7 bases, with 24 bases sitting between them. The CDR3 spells CASSRTRGRLFNEQFF. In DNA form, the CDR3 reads TGTGCCAGCTCACGGACTAGGGGGAGGTTGTTTAATGAGCAGTTCTTC.

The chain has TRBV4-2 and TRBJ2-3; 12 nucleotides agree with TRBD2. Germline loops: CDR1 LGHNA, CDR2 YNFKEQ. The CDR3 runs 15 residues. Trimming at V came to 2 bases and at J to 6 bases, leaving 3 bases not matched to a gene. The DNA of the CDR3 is TGTGCCAGCAGCCAACTAGCGGGAGGGCGCGATACGCAGTATTTT. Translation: CASSQLAGGRDTQYF.